The present T cell receptor (beta chain) was sequenced within a study of OX40 agonist ivuxolimab in advanced cancers. Study results and caveats: The CD4+ and CD8+ T cells in the blood had expanded clonally by week 6 at 0.1 to 3.0 mg/kg.

The timepoints at which blood was sampled were baseline, cycle 4 day 1, and cycle 7 day 1. CDR1 and CDR2 from the germline V gene are SEHNR and FQNEAQ (reference sequence). V was clipped by 1 base and J by 3 bases, with 6 bases between them. There are 13 residues in the CDR3. Sequencing was performed with immunoSEQ multiplex PCR; in TCRdb, only in-frame clones are kept and a portion is missing. The table records around 70,000 clones, 84% of them present only once. Comment on this clone: The target antigen is unknown.

This clonotype was sampled from an adult with an advanced solid tumor such as melanoma, head and neck, liver or kidney cancer. Source: CD4+ or CD8+ T cells sorted from blood, taken in a trial of the OX40 agonist ivuxolimab. The rearrangement uses TRBV7-9 and TRBJ1-2; the D is unclear. The CDR3 is CASSLVSDYGYTF. As DNA, the CDR3 is TGTGCCAGCAGCTTAGTGTCGGACTATGGCTACACCTTC.